This passage covers 14 T cell receptor beta chains from one sample sequenced in a study of T-cell reconstitution after alpha-beta-depleted transplantation in children. The authors prepared the TCRbeta library with unique molecular identifiers. In TCRdb, the PCR reads were re-called with MiXCR into one record per CDR3 protein. This table has 900,000 or so distinct CDR3 sequences, about 16% appearing once. The sample was PBMCs, mostly from graft donor cells, taken 360 days after TCRalphabeta/CD19-depleted stem cell transplant. The receptors derive from a male patient between 10 and 17 years old who had a stem cell transplant for acute lymphoblastic leukemia, so the T cells may come from the graft donor.

Ten or more counts support this clonotype. The chain carries TRBV27 and TRBJ2-1; D uncertain. V lost 8 bases, J lost 6 bases, and 11 bases lay in between. Germline V CDR1 and CDR2: MNHEY, SMNVEV (reference sequence). This CDR3 contains 12 residues. The chain's CDR3 is CASCSSFNEQFF. The CDR3 DNA follows: TGTGCCAGCTGTTCGAGTTTCAATGAGCAGTTCTTC.

The sample holds a few counts of this clonotype. This chain joins TRBV5-1 and TRBJ2-7; D possibly corresponds to TRBD1 (6 bases). CDR1 is SGHRS and CDR2 is YFSETQ in the germline V gene. This CDR3 has 18 amino acids. The germline V and J ends were trimmed by 0 bases and 1 base, with 20 bases remaining between them. CDR3 sequence: CASSLDPRGIFLSYEQYF. The CDR3 region has the DNA TGCGCCAGCAGCTTGGATCCCAGGGGTATTTTCCTGTCCTACGAGCAGTACTTC.

The chain couples TRBV12-3 or TRBV12-4 to TRBJ2-7; D not certain. V shed 6 bases and J shed 3 bases, with 9 bases lying between them. The CDR3 has 12 amino acids. This chain's CDR3 is CASSVTNYEQYF. The CDR3 bases are TGTGCCAGCAGCGTGACAAACTACGAGCAGTACTTC.

This clonotype was observed a few times. The V gene is TRBV7-9, the J gene TRBJ1-5, with D possibly being TRBD1 (5 bases). V lost 1 base and J lost 1, with 11 bases in between. The CDR3 consists of 16 residues. Germline lookup yields CDR1 SEHNR and CDR2 FQNEAQ (reference sequence). CDR3 sequence (DNA): TGTGCCAGCAGCTTAGTGAGAGGGGTGAGCAATCAGCCCCAGCATTTT. Translating gives CASSLVRGVSNQPQHF.

This clonotype was detected ten times or more. This sequence joins TRBV29-1 and TRBJ2-7; D tentatively reads TRBD1 or TRBD2 (5 bases each). V shed 6 bases and J shed 2 bases, with 17 bases lying between them. The germline V gene has CDR1 SQVTM and CDR2 ANQGSEA. The length of the CDR3 is 14 residues. The CDR3 reads CSVEGWGETYEQYF. CDR3 nucleotides: TGCAGCGTCGAGGGGTGGGGAGAAACCTACGAGCAGTACTTC.

The V and J genes are TRBV4-1 and TRBJ2-5; D perhaps matches TRBD2 (7 bases). Germline V gene data show CDR1 as MGHRA and CDR2 as YSYEKL. V lost 4 bases and J lost 1, with 16 bases in between. There are 16 residues in the CDR3. CDR3 residues: CASSPKAGGPQETQYF. DNA for the CDR3: TGCGCCAGCAGCCCAAAGGCCGGGGGGCCCCAAGAGACCCAGTACTTC.

Notes on this clonotype: The final CDR3 position lacks the conserved phenylalanine or tryptophan, pointing to a likely read error. The V gene is TRBV5-1, the J gene TRBJ1-2; D may be TRBD1 (6 bases). This CDR3 comprises 15 residues. V lost 0 bases to trimming and J lost 3 bases, with 12 bases between them. CDR1 and CDR2 (germline): SGHRS, YFSETQ. The CDR3 DNA follows: TGCGCCAGCAGCTTGGCCGTTGCAGGGGACTATGGCTACACCTGC. This codes for CASSLAVAGDYGYTC.

Ten or more counts support this clonotype. The V gene is TRBV15, the J gene TRBJ2-7; D is possibly TRBD1 or TRBD2 (5 bases each). This CDR3 spans 14 amino acids. V was shortened by 5 bases and J by 4 bases, with 15 bases between the two germline ends. Germline CDR1 and CDR2: LNHNV and YYDKDF (reference sequence). The CDR3 loop reads CATSYQPGAYEQYF. The DNA for the CDR3 is TGTGCCACCAGCTATCAGCCCGGGGCGTACGAGCAGTACTTC.

Concerning this clonotype itself: A much larger clone differs from this one at a single base, so this may be a read error. This is likely a read error, given that the CDR3 carries no conserved phenylalanine or tryptophan at its end. The chain has TRBV27 and TRBJ1-2, with D hard to call. The V end was cut by 4 bases, the J end by 8 bases, with 17 bases between. The germline gives CDR1 MNHEY, CDR2 SMNVEV (reference sequence). This CDR3 is built from 14 residues. In nucleotides, the CDR3 is TGTGCCAGCAGTTACTTAGGAGAGCTCTGGGGCTACACCTGC. Translating gives CASSYLGELWGYTC.

J is TRBJ2-7 and V is TRBV12-3 or TRBV12-4; TRBD2 might be the D (6 bases). The V gene lost 7 bases and the J gene lost 2 bases, with 15 bases spanning the gap. This CDR3 has 14 residues. For the CDR3, the DNA is TGTGCCAGCACCCAGGAGGGAACCACCTACGAGCAGTACTTC. It yields the protein CASTQEGTTYEQYF.

The DNA of the CDR3 is TGTGCCAGCAGCGGCGGGCTAGCGGGAGGGCCGAGCACCGGGGAGCTGTTTTTT. Translating it yields CASSGGLAGGPSTGELFF. V is TRBV7-7 and J is TRBJ2-2; 12 positions agree with TRBD2. The junction had 11 bases not matched to a gene; V was cut back by 5 bases and J by 4 bases. Germline lookup yields CDR1 SSHAT and CDR2 FNYEAQ (reference sequence). The CDR3 consists of 18 residues.

A few counts support this clonotype. The rearrangement uses TRBV7-9 and TRBJ1-2, with 9 positions matching TRBD1. The CDR3 runs to 13 residues. CDR1 and CDR2 from the germline V gene are SEHNR and FQNEAQ (reference sequence). V dropped 3 bases and J dropped 14; count of bases not matched to a gene: 10. CDR3 in DNA: TGTGCCAGCAGCTTTTCGGGACAGGGTGATCTTACCTTC. Amino acid sequence: CASSFSGQGDLTF.

J is TRBJ2-1 and V is TRBV29-1, with D possibly matching TRBD2 (6 bases). This CDR3 is 15 amino acids long. V shed 6 bases and J shed 0 bases, with 15 bases lying between them. Germline CDR1 reads SQVTM; CDR2 reads ANQGSEA. CDR3 in amino acids: CSVAKGLSSYNEQFF. DNA for the CDR3: TGCAGCGTCGCCAAGGGACTGAGCTCCTACAATGAGCAGTTCTTC.

The sample holds many counts of this clonotype. V is TRBV4-1 and J is TRBJ1-1, with D maybe TRBD1 (5 bases). Germline V gene sequence: CDR1 MGHRA, CDR2 YSYEKL. V lost 3 bases, J lost 4 bases, and 15 bases lay in between. This CDR3 comprises 15 residues. CDR3: CASSHPRSRATEAFF. For the CDR3, the DNA is TGCGCCAGCAGCCACCCACGGAGCAGGGCCACTGAAGCTTTCTTT.